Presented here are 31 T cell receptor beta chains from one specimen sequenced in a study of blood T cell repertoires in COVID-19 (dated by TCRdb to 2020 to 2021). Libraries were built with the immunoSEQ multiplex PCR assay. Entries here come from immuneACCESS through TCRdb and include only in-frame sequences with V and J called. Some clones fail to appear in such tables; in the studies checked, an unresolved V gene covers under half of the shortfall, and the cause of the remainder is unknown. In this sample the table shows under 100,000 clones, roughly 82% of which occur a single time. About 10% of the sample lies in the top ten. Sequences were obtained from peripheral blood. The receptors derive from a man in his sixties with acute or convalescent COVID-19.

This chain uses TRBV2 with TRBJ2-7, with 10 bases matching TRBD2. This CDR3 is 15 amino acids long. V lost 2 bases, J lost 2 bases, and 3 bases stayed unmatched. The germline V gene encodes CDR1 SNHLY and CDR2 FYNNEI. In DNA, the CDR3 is TGTGCCAGCAGTGAATGGACTAGCGGAGCCTACGAGCAGTACTTC. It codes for CASSEWTSGAYEQYF. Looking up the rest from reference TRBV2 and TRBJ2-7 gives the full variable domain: EPEVTQTPSHQVTQMGQEVILRCVPISNHLYFYWYRQILGQKVEFLVSFYNNEISEKSEIFDDQFSVERPDGSNFTLKIRSTKLEDSAMYFCASSEWTSGAYEQYFGPGTRLTVT.

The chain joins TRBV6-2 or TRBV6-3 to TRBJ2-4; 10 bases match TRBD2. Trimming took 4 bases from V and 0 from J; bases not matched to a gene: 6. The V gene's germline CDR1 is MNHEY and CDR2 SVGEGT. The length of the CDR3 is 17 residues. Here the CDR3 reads CASSSSGLAVAKNIQYF. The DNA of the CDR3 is TGTGCCAGCAGTTCCTCAGGACTAGCGGTAGCCAAAAACATTCAGTACTTC.

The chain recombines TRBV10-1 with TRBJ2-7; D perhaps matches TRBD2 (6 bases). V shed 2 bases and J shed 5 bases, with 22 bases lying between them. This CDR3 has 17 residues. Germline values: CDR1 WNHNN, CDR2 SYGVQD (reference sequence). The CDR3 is CASSELSGARRRDEQYF. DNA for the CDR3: TGCGCCAGCAGTGAGCTCTCTGGGGCACGGCGGAGGGACGAGCAGTACTTC.

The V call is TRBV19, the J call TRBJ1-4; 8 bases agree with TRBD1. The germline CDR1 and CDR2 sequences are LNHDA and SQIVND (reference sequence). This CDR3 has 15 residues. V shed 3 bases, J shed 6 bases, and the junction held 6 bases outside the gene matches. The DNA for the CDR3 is TGTGCCAGTAGTATCGGACAGGGTCTGTATGAAAAACTGTTTTTT. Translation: CASSIGQGLYEKLFF.

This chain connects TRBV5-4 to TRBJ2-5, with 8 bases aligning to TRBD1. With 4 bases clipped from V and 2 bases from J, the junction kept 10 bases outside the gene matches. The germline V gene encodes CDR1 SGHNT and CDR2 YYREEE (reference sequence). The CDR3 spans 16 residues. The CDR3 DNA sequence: TGTGCCAGCAGCAGAGTCCCGGGACAGGTTCAAGAGACCCAGTACTTC. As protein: CASSRVPGQVQETQYF.

CDR3 in amino acids: CASSMTSGRANEQFF. Written as DNA, the CDR3 is TGTGCCAGTAGTATGACTAGCGGGAGGGCCAATGAGCAGTTCTTC. The chain employs TRBV19 and TRBJ2-1; 14 nucleotides line up with TRBD2. The CDR3 has 15 residues. With 3 bases clipped from V and 6 bases from J, the junction kept 1 base outside the gene matches. Germline loops: CDR1 LNHDA, CDR2 SQIVND (reference sequence).

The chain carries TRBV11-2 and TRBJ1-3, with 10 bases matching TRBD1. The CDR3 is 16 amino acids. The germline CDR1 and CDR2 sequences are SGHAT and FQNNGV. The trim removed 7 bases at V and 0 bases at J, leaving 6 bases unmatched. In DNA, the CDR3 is TGTGCCAGCACCGGGACAGGGGCGATCTCTGGAAACACCATATATTTT. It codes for CASTGTGAISGNTIYF.

This chain's CDR3 is CASKGRTDSYEQYF. The CDR3 bases are TGTGCCAGTAAGGGTCGGACAGACTCCTACGAGCAGTACTTC. The chain links TRBV2 to TRBJ2-7, with a tentative D call TRBD1 (6 bases). The CDR3 length is 14 residues. The germline V gene has CDR1 SNHLY and CDR2 FYNNEI. Between the trimmed V and J ends, which lost 9 bases and 0 bases, there was a span of 15 bases.

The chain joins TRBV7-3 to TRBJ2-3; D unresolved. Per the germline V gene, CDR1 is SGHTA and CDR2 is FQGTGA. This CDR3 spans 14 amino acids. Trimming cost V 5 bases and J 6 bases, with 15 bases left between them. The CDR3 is CASSPSSHIDTQYF. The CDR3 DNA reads TGTGCCAGCAGCCCTTCAAGCCATATCGATACGCAGTATTTT.

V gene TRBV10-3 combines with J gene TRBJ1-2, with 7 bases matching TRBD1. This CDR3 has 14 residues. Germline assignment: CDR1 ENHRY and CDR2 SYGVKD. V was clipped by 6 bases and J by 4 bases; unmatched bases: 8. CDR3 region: CAISDRANTYGYTF. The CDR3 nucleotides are TGTGCCATCAGCGACAGGGCCAACACCTATGGCTACACCTTC.

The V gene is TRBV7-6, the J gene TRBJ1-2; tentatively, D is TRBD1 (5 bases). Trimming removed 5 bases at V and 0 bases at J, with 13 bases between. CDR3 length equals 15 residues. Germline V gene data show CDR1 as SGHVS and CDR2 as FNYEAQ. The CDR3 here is CASSKAGTANYGYTF. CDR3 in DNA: TGTGCCAGCAGCAAAGCCGGGACTGCTAACTATGGCTACACCTTC.

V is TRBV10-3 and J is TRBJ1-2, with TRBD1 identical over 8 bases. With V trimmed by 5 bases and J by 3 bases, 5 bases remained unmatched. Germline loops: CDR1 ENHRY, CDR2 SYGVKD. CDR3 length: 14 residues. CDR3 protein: CAISLETGDYGYTF. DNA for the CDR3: TGTGCCATCAGTTTAGAGACAGGGGACTATGGCTACACCTTC.

The CDR3 loop reads CASSLDRGLGYGYTF. As DNA, the CDR3 is TGCGCCAGCAGCCTGGACAGGGGGCTTGGCTATGGCTACACCTTC. V gene TRBV5-1 combines with J gene TRBJ1-2; 11 nucleotides match TRBD1. Germline values: CDR1 SGHRS, CDR2 YFSETQ. This CDR3 contains 15 residues. With 4 bases clipped from V and 4 bases from J, the junction kept 6 bases outside the gene matches.

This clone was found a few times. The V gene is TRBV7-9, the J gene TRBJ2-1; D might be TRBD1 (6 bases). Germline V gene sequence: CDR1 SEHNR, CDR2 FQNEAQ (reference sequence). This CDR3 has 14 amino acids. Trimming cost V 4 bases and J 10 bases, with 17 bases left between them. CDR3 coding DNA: TGTGCCAGCAGCTCGCACAGGGTAGTAGAGGAGCAGTTCTTC. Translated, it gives CASSSHRVVEEQFF.

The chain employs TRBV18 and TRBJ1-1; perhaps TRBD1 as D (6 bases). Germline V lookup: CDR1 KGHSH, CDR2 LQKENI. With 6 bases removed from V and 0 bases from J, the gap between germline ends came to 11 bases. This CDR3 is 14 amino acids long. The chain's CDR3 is CASSGQLLNTEAFF. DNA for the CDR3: TGTGCCAGCTCTGGACAGCTATTGAACACTGAAGCTTTCTTT.

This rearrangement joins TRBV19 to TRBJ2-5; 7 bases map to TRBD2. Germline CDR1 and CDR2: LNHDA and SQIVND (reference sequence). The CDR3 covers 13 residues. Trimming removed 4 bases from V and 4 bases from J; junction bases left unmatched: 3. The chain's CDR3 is CASSKRLAETQYF. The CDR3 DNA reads TGTGCCAGTAGTAAAAGACTAGCAGAGACCCAGTACTTC.

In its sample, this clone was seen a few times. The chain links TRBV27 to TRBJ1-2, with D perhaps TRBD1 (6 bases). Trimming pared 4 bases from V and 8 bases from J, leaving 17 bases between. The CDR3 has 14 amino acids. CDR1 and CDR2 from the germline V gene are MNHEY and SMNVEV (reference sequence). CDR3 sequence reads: CASSSRGHEDGYTF. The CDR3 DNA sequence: TGTGCCAGCAGTTCCAGGGGACACGAGGACGGCTACACCTTC.

The CDR3 here is CASSQRTSGGRYQETQYF. Written as DNA, the CDR3 is TGTGCCAGCAGCCAGAGGACTAGCGGGGGCCGGTACCAAGAGACCCAGTACTTC. The chain carries TRBV4-2 and TRBJ2-5; 13 bases are a match to TRBD2. Germline V lookup: CDR1 LGHNA, CDR2 YNFKEQ. Losses at the gene ends were 3 bases for V and 0 bases for J; bases not matched to a gene: 7. This CDR3 is built from 18 residues.

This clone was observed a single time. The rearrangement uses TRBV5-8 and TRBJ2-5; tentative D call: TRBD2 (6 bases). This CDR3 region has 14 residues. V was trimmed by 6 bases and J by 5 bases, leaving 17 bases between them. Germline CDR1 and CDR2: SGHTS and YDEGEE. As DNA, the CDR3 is TGTGCCAGCAATCGGGGGTCAGAGAGGGAGACCCAGTACTTC. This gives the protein CASNRGSERETQYF.

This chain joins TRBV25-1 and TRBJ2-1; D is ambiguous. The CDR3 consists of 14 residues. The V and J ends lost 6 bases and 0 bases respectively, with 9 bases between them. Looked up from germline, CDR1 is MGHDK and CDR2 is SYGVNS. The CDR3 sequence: CASRGPSSYNEQFF. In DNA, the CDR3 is TGTGCCAGCAGAGGTCCTAGCTCCTACAATGAGCAGTTCTTC.

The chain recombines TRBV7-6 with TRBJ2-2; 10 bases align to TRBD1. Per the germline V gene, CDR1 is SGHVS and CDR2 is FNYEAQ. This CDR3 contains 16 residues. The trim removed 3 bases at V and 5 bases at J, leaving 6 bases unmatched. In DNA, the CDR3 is TGTGCCAGCAGCTTCGGTCGGACAGGGGGGACCGGGGAGCTGTTTTTT. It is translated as CASSFGRTGGTGELFF.

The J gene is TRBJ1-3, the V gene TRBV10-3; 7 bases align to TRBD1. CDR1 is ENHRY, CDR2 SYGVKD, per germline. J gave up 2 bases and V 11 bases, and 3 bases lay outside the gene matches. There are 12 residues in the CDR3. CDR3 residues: CAATGTGNTIYF. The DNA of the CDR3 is TGTGCCGCGACAGGGACTGGAAACACCATATATTTT.

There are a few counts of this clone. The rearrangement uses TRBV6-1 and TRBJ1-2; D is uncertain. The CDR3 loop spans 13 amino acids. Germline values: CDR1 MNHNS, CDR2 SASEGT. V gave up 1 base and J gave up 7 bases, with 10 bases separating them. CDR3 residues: CASSEVSDFGYTF. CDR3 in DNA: TGTGCCAGCAGTGAAGTATCCGACTTTGGCTACACCTTC.

The CDR3 nucleotides are TGTGCCAGCAGTTATTACTTTCGCACAGATACGCAGTATTTT. It encodes CASSYYFRTDTQYF. The chain has TRBV6-5 and TRBJ2-3; D remains unclear. The length of the CDR3 is 14 residues. Germline values: CDR1 MNHEY, CDR2 SVGAGI. V was pared by 3 bases and J by 1 base, with 8 bases between.

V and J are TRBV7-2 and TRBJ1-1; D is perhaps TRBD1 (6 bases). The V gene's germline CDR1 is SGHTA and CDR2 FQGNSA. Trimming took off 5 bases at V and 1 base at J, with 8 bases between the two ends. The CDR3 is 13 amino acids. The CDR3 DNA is TGTGCCAGCAGCATGGACAGGAACACTGAAGCTTTCTTT. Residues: CASSMDRNTEAFF.

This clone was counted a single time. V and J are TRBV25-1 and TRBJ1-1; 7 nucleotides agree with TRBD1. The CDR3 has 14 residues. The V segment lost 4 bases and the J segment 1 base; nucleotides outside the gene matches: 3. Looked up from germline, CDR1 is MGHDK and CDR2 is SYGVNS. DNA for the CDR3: TGTGCCAGCAGTGCCAGACAGGGGAACACTGAAGCTTTCTTT. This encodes CASSARQGNTEAFF.

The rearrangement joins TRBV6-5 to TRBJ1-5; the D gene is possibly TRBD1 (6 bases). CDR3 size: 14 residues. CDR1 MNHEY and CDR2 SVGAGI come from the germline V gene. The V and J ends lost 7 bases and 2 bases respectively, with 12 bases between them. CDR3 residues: CASTPAGGNQPQHF. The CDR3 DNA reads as TGTGCCAGCACCCCTGCAGGGGGCAATCAGCCCCAGCATTTT.

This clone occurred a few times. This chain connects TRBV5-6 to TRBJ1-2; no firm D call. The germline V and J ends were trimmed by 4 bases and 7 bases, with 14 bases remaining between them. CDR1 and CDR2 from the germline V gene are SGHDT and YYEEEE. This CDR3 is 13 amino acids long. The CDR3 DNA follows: TGTGCCAGCAGCGCCGGAAGGGAGGCTGGCTACACCTTC. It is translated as CASSAGREAGYTF.

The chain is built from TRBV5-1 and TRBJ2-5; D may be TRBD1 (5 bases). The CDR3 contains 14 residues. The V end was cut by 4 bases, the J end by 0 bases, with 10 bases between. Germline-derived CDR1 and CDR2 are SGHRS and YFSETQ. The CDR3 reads CASSQGRNQETQYF. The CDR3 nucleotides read TGCGCCAGCAGCCAGGGTCGGAACCAAGAGACCCAGTACTTC. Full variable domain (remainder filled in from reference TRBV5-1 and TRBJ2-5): KAGVTQTPRYLIKTRGQQVTLSCSPISGHRSVSWYQQTPGQGLQFLFEYFSETQRNKGNFPGRFSGRQFSNSRSEMNVSTLELGDSALYLCASSQGRNQETQYFGPGTRLLVL.

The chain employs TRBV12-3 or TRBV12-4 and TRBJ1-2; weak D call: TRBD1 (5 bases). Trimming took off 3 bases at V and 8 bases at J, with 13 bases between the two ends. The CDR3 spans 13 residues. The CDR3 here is CASSFRTNEGYTF. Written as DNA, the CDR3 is TGTGCCAGCAGTTTTAGGACAAATGAAGGCTACACCTTC.

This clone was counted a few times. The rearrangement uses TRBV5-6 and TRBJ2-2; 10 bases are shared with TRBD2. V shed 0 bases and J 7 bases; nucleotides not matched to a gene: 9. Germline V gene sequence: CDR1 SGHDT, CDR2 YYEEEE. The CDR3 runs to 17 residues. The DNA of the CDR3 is TGTGCCAGCAGCTTGGGGCTAGCGGGAGTGTTTGGCGGGGAGCTGTTTTTT. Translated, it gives CASSLGLAGVFGGELFF.